What follows are 20 T cell receptor beta chains derived from one specimen sequenced in a study of vaccination and CD4 T cells after COVID-19. Their recognized antigens are unknown. Time point meaning: late sampling 161 to 241 days after vaccination in a few convalescent patients. The treatment is: roughly nine-day PBMC culture with coronavirus spike peptide pools or control peptides (ViraFEST assay). Cultured CD4+ T-cell DNA underwent Oncomine TCR Beta short-read sequencing. Using its own MiXCR run on the PCR reads, TCRdb lists one record per CDR3 protein. The sample contains under 20,000 distinct CDR3 sequences, around 43% of which appear only once. Material: CD4+ T cells from blood, cultured in vitro, obtained about 7 months after SARS-CoV-2 vaccination. These receptors were obtained from a human donor who had recovered from COVID-19.

J is TRBJ1-2 and V is TRBV20-1; 7 bases fit TRBD1. V was clipped by 3 bases and J by 6 bases; unmatched bases: 10. Germline loops: CDR1 DFQATT, CDR2 SNEGSKA (reference sequence). CDR3 length equals 14 residues. Here the CDR3 reads CSASSDRAFNGYTF. CDR3 in DNA: TGCAGTGCTAGCAGCGACAGGGCTTTTAATGGCTACACCTTC.

The chain has TRBV6-4 and TRBJ2-3; D might be TRBD1 (5 bases). Germline loops: CDR1 MRHNA, CDR2 SNTAGT. This CDR3 has 14 residues. V was trimmed by 2 bases and J by 6 bases, leaving 12 bases between them. The DNA for the CDR3 is TGTGCCAGCAGTGACAGGGGCCACTCCGATACGCAGTATTTT. It encodes CASSDRGHSDTQYF.

This chain uses TRBV10-3 with TRBJ2-3, with TRBD2 matching 12 bases. J gave up 1 base and V 2 bases, and 4 bases lay outside the gene matches. Germline values: CDR1 ENHRY, CDR2 SYGVKD. The CDR3 is 17 amino acids. CDR3 DNA sequence: TGTGCCATCAGTGAGGGACTAGCGGGGTCCGGCACAGATACGCAGTATTTT. Its protein product is CAISEGLAGSGTDTQYF.

DNA of the CDR3: TGTGCCAGCACTCACCCGGGATCAGAGACCCAGTACTTC. Its protein product is CASTHPGSETQYF. The rearrangement uses TRBV6-1 and TRBJ2-5; tentatively, D is TRBD2 (5 bases). There are 13 residues in the CDR3. CDR1 and CDR2 from the germline V gene are MNHNS and SASEGT. V was clipped by 7 bases and J by 4 bases, with 13 bases between them.

The chain links TRBV20-1 to TRBJ1-2, with a tentative D call TRBD1 (6 bases). The V end was cut by 3 bases, the J end by 5 bases, with 19 bases between. Germline-derived CDR1 and CDR2 are DFQATT and SNEGSKA (reference sequence). This CDR3 is built from 15 residues. The CDR3 nucleotides are TGCAGTGCTAGGGACAGTAAGGCTAGACGATATGGCTACACCTTC. Its translation: CSARDSKARRYGYTF.

The rearrangement links TRBV7-3 to TRBJ2-3, with D tentatively TRBD1 or TRBD2 (5 bases each). Deletions cut 0 bases from V and 0 bases from J, with 7 bases between. The CDR3 covers 15 residues. The germline gives CDR1 SGHTA, CDR2 FQGTGA. CDR3 sequence reads: CASSLTGESTDTQYF. CDR3 DNA: TGTGCCAGCAGCTTAACGGGGGAAAGCACAGATACGCAGTATTTT.

This chain connects TRBV28 to TRBJ1-2; D uncertain. The CDR3 consists of 15 residues. V lost 7 bases to trimming and J lost 6 bases, with 21 bases between them. Germline V CDR1 and CDR2: MDHEN, SYDVKM. CDR3 in DNA: TGTGCCAGCAACCCCCCCGGGCGGCGGGGAGATGGCTACACCTTC. It specifies CASNPPGRRGDGYTF.

The rearrangement links TRBV28 to TRBJ1-5; 10 bases map to TRBD1. The CDR3 loop spans 16 amino acids. Trimming removed 8 bases from V and 0 bases from J; junction bases left unmatched: 7. Germline V lookup: CDR1 MDHEN, CDR2 SYDVKM. CDR3 sequence reads: CASRGQGLYSNQPQHF. The CDR3 region has the DNA TGTGCCAGCCGGGGACAGGGGCTCTATAGCAATCAGCCCCAGCATTTT.

This clonotype was counted only a few times. The rearrangement joins TRBV24-1 to TRBJ1-6; 10 bases line up with TRBD1. Losses at the gene ends were 2 bases for V and 5 bases for J; bases not matched to a gene: 5. The CDR3 contains 17 residues. Per germline, CDR1 KGHDR and CDR2 SFDVKD. The DNA for the CDR3 is TGTGCCACCAGTGATTCCGGGACAGGGGCAAATAATTCACCCCTCCACTTT. This codes for CATSDSGTGANNSPLHF.

This clonotype was seen only a few times. The V gene is TRBV19, the J gene TRBJ1-2, with a weak D call TRBD1 (5 bases). Germline V lookup: CDR1 LNHDA, CDR2 SQIVND (reference sequence). CDR3 length equals 16 residues. V was cut by 3 bases and J by 4 bases, with 18 bases left in between. The CDR3 DNA reads as TGTGCCAGTAGTATTCCCGGGACGCCGGTCGTCTATGGCTACACCTTC. Translation: CASSIPGTPVVYGYTF.

The rearrangement uses TRBV7-6 and TRBJ2-6; D not resolved. The CDR3 has 17 amino acids. Germline assignment: CDR1 SGHVS and CDR2 FNYEAQ. Trimming removed 5 bases from V and 2 bases from J, with 16 bases in between. The CDR3 sequence is CASSPRVRGTGANVLTF. CDR3 sequence (DNA): TGTGCCAGCAGCCCAAGGGTCCGAGGAACTGGGGCCAACGTCCTGACTTTC.

This clonotype came up a few times. This sequence joins TRBV19 and TRBJ1-2; D remains ambiguous. CDR3 length: 15 residues. The V end was cut by 2 bases, the J end by 1 base, with 11 bases between. Per the germline V gene, CDR1 is LNHDA and CDR2 is SQIVND (reference sequence). The CDR3 DNA reads as TGTGCCAGTAGTATAACCGGCAGGCGTAACTATGGCTACACCTTC. It specifies CASSITGRRNYGYTF.

This CDR3 reads CASSLGFSSYEQYF. Here the CDR3 DNA reads TGTGCCAGCAGCTTAGGGTTCAGCTCCTACGAGCAGTACTTC. This chain connects TRBV11-3 to TRBJ2-7; D uncertain. Germline CDR1 reads SGHNT; CDR2 reads YENEEA. Trimming took 1 base from V and 0 from J, leaving 7 bases between them. The CDR3 length is 14 residues. Full variable domain (rest looked up from reference TRBV11-3 and TRBJ2-7): EAGVVQSPRYKIIEKKQPVAFWCNPISGHNTLYWYLQNLGQGPELLIRYENEEAVDDSQLPKDRFSAERLKGVDSTLKIQPAELGDSAVYLCASSLGFSSYEQYFGPGTRLTVT.

This clonotype showed up just a few times. The DNA of the CDR3 is TGCGCCAGCAGCCAAGTTTTGGGGTTTGGGAATTACTACACCTTC. As protein: CASSQVLGFGNYYTF. The V gene is TRBV4-1, the J gene TRBJ1-2; D ambiguous. Trimming cost V 1 base and J 10 bases, with 19 bases left between them. Germline loops: CDR1 MGHRA, CDR2 YSYEKL. The CDR3 consists of 15 residues.

The chain employs TRBV2 and TRBJ1-2, with 9 bases identical to TRBD1. J lost 7 bases, V lost 8 bases, and 11 bases had no gene match. CDR3 length equals 14 residues. Germline values: CDR1 SNHLY, CDR2 FYNNEI. The CDR3 spells CASSRDRVYGGYTF. CDR3 coding DNA: TGTGCCAGCTCCAGGGACAGGGTTTATGGTGGCTACACCTTC.

The chain has TRBV20-1 and TRBJ2-3, with D possibly TRBD2 on 6 matching bases. With 6 bases removed from V and 5 bases from J, the gap between germline ends came to 12 bases. The CDR3 has 12 amino acids. Germline V lookup: CDR1 DFQATT, CDR2 SNEGSKA (reference sequence). This chain's CDR3 is CSAGGIIDTQYF. The CDR3 DNA reads as TGCAGTGCCGGCGGGATTATAGATACGCAGTATTTT.

The CDR3 reads CASSLTGTGPSHEQYF. The CDR3 DNA sequence: TGCGCCAGCAGCTTAACCGGGACAGGGCCTTCACACGAGCAGTACTTC. The chain employs TRBV5-1 and TRBJ2-7, with 9 positions matching TRBD1. The ends lost 2 bases at V and 5 bases at J; junction bases unmatched: 11. CDR3 length: 16 residues. CDR1 is SGHRS and CDR2 is YFSETQ in the germline V gene.

This clonotype appeared a few times. The chain employs TRBV28 and TRBJ2-1, with 8 positions matching TRBD1. Germline CDR1 MDHEN, CDR2 SYDVKM. The CDR3 consists of 13 residues. J was trimmed by 2 bases and V by 9 bases; bases with no gene match: 3. CDR3 in DNA: TGTGCCAGTAGGACAGGGCCCTACAATGAGCAGTTCTTC. Residues: CASRTGPYNEQFF.

V usage is TRBV20-1 and J usage is TRBJ2-5; 10 bases align to TRBD2. Germline loops: CDR1 DFQATT, CDR2 SNEGSKA (reference sequence). The V gene end was trimmed by 5 bases and the J gene end by 4 bases; junction bases not matched to a gene: 10. The CDR3 runs to 15 residues. The CDR3: CSAPHLAGAGETQYF. The DNA of the CDR3 is TGCAGTGCTCCCCACCTAGCGGGAGCGGGAGAGACCCAGTACTTC.

This sequence joins TRBV14 and TRBJ2-3; 7 bases align to TRBD2. There are 15 residues in the CDR3. J gave up 3 bases and V 3 bases, and 6 bases lay outside the gene matches. Germline values: CDR1 SGHDN, CDR2 FVKESK. This chain's CDR3 is CASSHHRGGTDTQYF. CDR3 bases: TGTGCCAGCAGCCATCACCGCGGGGGAACAGATACGCAGTATTTT.